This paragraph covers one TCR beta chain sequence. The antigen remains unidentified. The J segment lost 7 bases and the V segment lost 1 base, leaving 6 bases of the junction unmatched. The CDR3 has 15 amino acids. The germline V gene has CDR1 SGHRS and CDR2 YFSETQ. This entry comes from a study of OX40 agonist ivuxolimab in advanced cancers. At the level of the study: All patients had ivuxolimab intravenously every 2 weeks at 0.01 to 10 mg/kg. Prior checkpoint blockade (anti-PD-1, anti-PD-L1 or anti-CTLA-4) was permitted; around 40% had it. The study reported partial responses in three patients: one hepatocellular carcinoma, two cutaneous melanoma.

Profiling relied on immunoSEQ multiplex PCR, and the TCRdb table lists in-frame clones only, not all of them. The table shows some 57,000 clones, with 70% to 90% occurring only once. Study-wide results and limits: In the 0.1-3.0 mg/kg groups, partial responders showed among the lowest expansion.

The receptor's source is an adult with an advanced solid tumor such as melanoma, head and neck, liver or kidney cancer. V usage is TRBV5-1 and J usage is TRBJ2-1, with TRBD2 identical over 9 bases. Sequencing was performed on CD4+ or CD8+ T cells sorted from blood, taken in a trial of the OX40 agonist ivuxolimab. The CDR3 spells CASSLYSGRINEQFF. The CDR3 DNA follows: TGCGCCAGCAGCTTGTACAGCGGGAGGATAAATGAGCAGTTCTTC.